The 8 T cell receptor beta chains reported below all come from one sample, sequenced in a study of post-analysis software for immune sequencing data (dated by TCRdb to the mid-2010s). What the research found in general, with its limitations: Significantly higher frequencies in patients than in controls were found for roughly 5 TRBV segments, including TRBV5-6, TRBV5-1 and TRBV20-1.

Preparation of the library involved PCR. TCRdb lists the instrument as Illumina HiSeq 2500. To reduce PCR and sequencing biases, unique molecular identifiers were incorporated into the TCR beta cDNA libraries. The public reads were run again by TCRdb, first through fastp at Q25 and then through MiXCR, and only productive beta chains were kept. Rows with one shared CDR3 protein collapse into an entry with the most common genes and DNA. This sample holds some 890,000 distinct CDR3 sequences; roughly half were observed only once. The top ten constitute approximately 4.5% of the sample. The antigens these receptors bind are not known. Specimen: blood. Source of these receptors: a girl aged 5-17 years with multiple sclerosis.

This clonotype was observed many times. This chain joins TRBV7-3 and TRBJ2-1; 7 bases agree with TRBD1. CDR3 length: 16 amino acids. The J segment lost 1 base and the V segment lost 1 base, leaving 4 bases of the junction unmatched. Germline V gene sequence: CDR1 SGHTA, CDR2 FQGTGA. CDR3 sequence reads: CASSLRAGGSYNEQFF. CDR3 DNA sequence: TGTGCCAGCAGCTTAAGGGCAGGGGGATCCTACAATGAGCAGTTCTTC.

This chain links TRBV28 with TRBJ2-4; 7 bases fit TRBD1. Germline V gene lookup returns CDR1 MDHEN and CDR2 SYDVKM. Germline trimming cut 1 base from V and 4 bases from J; bases unmatched to any gene: 7. There are 16 residues in the CDR3. The CDR3 coding sequence is TGTGCCAGCAGTTTATCGGGGCTGACAGGGAAAAACATTCAGTACTTC. Translating it yields CASSLSGLTGKNIQYF. Full variable domain (remainder filled in from reference TRBV28 and TRBJ2-4): DVKVTQSSRYLVKRTGEKVFLECVQDMDHENMFWYRQDPGLGLRLIYFSYDVKMKEKGDIPEGYSVSREKKERFSLILESASTNQTSMYLCASSLSGLTGKNIQYFGAGTRLSVL.

The J gene is TRBJ2-3, the V gene TRBV7-2; 8 nucleotides agree with TRBD2. The germline CDR1 and CDR2 sequences are SGHTA and FQGNSA. Losses at the gene ends were 6 bases for V and 0 bases for J; bases not matched to a gene: 2. The CDR3 is made up of 14 amino acids. CDR3 DNA: TGTGCCAGCAGAGAGCGGGGGAGCACAGATACGCAGTATTTT. This gives the protein CASRERGSTDTQYF.

The chain is built from TRBV6-1 and TRBJ2-1; 11 bases are a match to TRBD2. V dropped 1 base and J dropped 10; count of bases not matched to a gene: 6. This CDR3 is 15 amino acids long. CDR1 is MNHNS and CDR2 is SASEGT in the germline V gene. The CDR3 bases are TGTGCCAGCAGTGAAGTTAGCGGGAGGGCCGGCGAGCAGTTCTTC. Translating gives CASSEVSGRAGEQFF.

The chain recombines TRBV20-1 with TRBJ1-2, with D possibly TRBD1 on 6 matching bases. The V end lost 1 base, the J end lost 7 bases, and 13 bases lay between the germline ends. The CDR3 has 13 residues. The germline gives CDR1 DFQATT, CDR2 SNEGSKA (reference sequence). The CDR3 here is CSARAGGAGGYTF. Written as DNA, the CDR3 is TGCAGTGCTAGAGCCGGGGGGGCAGGTGGCTACACCTTC.

With respect to this clonotype: An end of the junction does not agree with germline; a read error may underlie this. CDR3 in DNA: TGCAGTGCTAGTGCAGGGAACCCTAATCAGGCCCAGCATTTT. Translation gives CSASAGNPNQAQHF. V usage is TRBV20-1 and J usage is TRBJ1-5; a weak D match, TRBD1 (5 bases). The CDR3 runs 14 residues. The germline gives CDR1 DFQATT, CDR2 SNEGSKA (reference sequence).

This clonotype was counted a few times. The chain recombines TRBV6-6 with TRBJ2-5; TRBD2 might be the D (5 bases). Trimming shortened V by 0 bases and J by 2 bases, and 13 bases separated the two germline ends. CDR1 and CDR2 from the germline V gene are MNHNY and SVGAGI (reference sequence). CDR3 length: 16 residues. CDR3: CASSYSIGRGQETQYF. CDR3 DNA: TGTGCCAGCAGTTACTCGATAGGGAGAGGGCAAGAGACCCAGTACTTC.

Points on this clonotype: One end of the junction varies from germline; a read error may be responsible. The chain recombines TRBV20-1 with TRBJ2-1; 7 positions match TRBD2. This CDR3 contains 15 residues. Per germline, CDR1 DFQATT and CDR2 SNEGSKA (reference sequence). The CDR3 nucleotides are TGCAGTACTAGGGGAGGGCGTAGCTCCTACAATGAGCAGTTCTTC. Its protein is CSTRGGRSSYNEQFF.